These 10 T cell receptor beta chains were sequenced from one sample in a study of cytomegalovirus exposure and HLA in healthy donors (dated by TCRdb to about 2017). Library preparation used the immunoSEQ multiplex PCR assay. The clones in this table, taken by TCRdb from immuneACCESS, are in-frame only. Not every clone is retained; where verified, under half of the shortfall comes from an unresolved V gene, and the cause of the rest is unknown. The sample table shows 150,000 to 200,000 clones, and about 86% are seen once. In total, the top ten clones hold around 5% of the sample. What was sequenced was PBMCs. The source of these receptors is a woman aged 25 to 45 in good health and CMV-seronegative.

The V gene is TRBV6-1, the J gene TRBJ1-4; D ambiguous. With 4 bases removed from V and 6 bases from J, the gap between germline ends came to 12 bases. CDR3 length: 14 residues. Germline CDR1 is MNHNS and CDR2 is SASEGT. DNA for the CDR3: TGTGCCAGCAGTGGACGGATATGGGATGAAAAACTGTTTTTT. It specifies CASSGRIWDEKLFF.

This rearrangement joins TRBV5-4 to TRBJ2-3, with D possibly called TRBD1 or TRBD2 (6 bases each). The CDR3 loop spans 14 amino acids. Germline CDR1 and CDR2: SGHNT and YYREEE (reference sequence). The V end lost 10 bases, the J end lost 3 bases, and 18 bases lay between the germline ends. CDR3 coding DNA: TGTGCCTCGTCGGGGGCGCGGGTAACAGATACGCAGTATTTT. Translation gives CASSGARVTDTQYF.

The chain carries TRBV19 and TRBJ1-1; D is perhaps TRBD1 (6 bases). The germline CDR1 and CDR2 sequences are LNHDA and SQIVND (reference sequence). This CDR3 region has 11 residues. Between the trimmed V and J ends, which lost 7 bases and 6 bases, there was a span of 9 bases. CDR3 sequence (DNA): TGTGCCAGTAAGGGGGAGCCTGAAGCTTTCTTT. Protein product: CASKGEPEAFF.

Here the CDR3 DNA reads TGTGCCAGCAGCGTAGCTAGCGGGGGGGCGGTCAATGAGCAGTTCTTC. Translation: CASSVASGGAVNEQFF. The chain couples TRBV9 to TRBJ2-1, with 12 bases matching TRBD2. The ends lost 0 bases at V and 6 bases at J; junction bases unmatched: 4. The CDR3 consists of 16 residues. The germline gives CDR1 SGDLS, CDR2 YYNGEE.

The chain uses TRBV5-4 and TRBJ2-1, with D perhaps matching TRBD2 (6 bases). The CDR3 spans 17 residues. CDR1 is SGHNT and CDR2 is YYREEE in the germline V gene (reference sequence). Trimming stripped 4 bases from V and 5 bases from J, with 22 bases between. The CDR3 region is CASSGGAGSGIHNEQFF. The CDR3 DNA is TGTGCCAGCAGCGGTGGGGCGGGGTCCGGGATTCACAATGAGCAGTTCTTC.

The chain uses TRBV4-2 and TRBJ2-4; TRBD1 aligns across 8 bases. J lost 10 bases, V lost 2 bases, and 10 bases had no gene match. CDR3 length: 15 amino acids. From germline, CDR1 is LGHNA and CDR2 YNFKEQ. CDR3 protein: CASSQPGGKMGIQYF. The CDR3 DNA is TGTGCCAGCAGCCAACCAGGGGGCAAGATGGGTATTCAGTACTTC.

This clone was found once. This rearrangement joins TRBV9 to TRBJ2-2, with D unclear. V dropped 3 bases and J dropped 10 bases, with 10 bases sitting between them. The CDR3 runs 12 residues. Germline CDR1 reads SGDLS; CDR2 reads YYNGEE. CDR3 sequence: CASSDRRQELFF. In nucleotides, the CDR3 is TGTGCCAGCAGCGACCGGCGGCAGGAGCTGTTTTTT.

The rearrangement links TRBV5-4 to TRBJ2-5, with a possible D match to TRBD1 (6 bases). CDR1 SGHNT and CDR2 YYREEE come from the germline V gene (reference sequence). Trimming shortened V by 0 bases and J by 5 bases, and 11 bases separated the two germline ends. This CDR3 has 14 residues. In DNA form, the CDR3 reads TGTGCCAGCAGCTTGGAGGGGGTCATGGAGACCCAGTACTTC. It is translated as CASSLEGVMETQYF.

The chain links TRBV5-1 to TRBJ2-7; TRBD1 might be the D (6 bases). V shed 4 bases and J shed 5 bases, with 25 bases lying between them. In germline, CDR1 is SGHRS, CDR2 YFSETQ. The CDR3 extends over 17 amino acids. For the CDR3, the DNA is TGCGCCAGCAGCGTAGAACCTAACAGGGTTGACTTCGACGAGCAGTACTTC. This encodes CASSVEPNRVDFDEQYF.

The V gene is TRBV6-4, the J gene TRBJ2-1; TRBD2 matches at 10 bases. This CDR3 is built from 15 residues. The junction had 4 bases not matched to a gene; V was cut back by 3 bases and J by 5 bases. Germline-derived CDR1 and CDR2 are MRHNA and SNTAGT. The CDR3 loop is CASSESSGGNNEQFF. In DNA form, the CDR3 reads TGTGCCAGCAGTGAATCTAGCGGGGGCAACAATGAGCAGTTCTTC.